Listed below are T cell receptor beta chains from one sample, sequenced in a study of T cells in Graves' hyperthyroidism and ophthalmopathy. TCRdb reprocessed the multiplex PCR reads via MiXCR and lists one record per CDR3 protein. The table lists about 210,000 distinct CDR3 sequences, approximately 17% of them singletons. The sequencing input was blood. These receptors all come from a man aged 50-59 years with Graves' hyperthyroidism. CDR3s include the opening cysteine and the closing phenylalanine or tryptophan. Fields, in order: J gene, D gene, clone size, V gene, CDR3 DNA, CDR3 protein. A D gene is named only where the DNA matches it firmly. The size of a clone is reported for some rows only, either as once, few or many, or as a class for expanded clones.

TRBJ2-1	TRBD2	few	TRBV30	TGTGCCTGGAGGCCCGGGGGGGGCGAGCAGTTCTTC	CAWRPGGGEQFF
TRBJ2-1	TRBD2	-	TRBV2	TGTGCCAGCAGGAGAGCGGGAGCCTACAATGAGCAGTTCTTC	CASRRAGAYNEQFF
TRBJ2-5	-	-	TRBV12-3/TRBV12-4	TGTGCCAGCAGGCGGACTGGGCAAGAGACCCAGTACTTC	CASRRTGQETQYF
TRBJ2-7	TRBD2	-	TRBV7-9	TGTGCCAGCAGCTATTGGACTAGCGGGAGCCCCTACGAGCAGTACTTC	CASSYWTSGSPYEQYF
TRBJ2-7	TRBD1	-	TRBV7-9	TGTGCCAGCAGCTTAGCCGGGACAGGGGATTGGTCCTACGAGCAGTACTTC	CASSLAGTGDWSYEQYF
TRBJ2-7	TRBD2	-	TRBV12-3/TRBV12-4	TGTGCCAGCAATTCAACTCCGGGACTAGCTGGGAAAGAGCAGTACTTC	CASNSTPGLAGKEQYF
TRBJ2-4	-	many	TRBV3-1	TGTGCCAGCAGCCAAGGAGGGGAGAATGTGCCCAAAAACATTCAGTACTTC	CASSQGGENVPKNIQYF
TRBJ2-1	TRBD2	once	TRBV4-1	TGCGCCAGCAGCCAAGATAGCGGGAACAATGAGCAGTTCTTC	CASSQDSGNNEQFF
TRBJ2-7	-	many	TRBV5-1	TGCGCCAGCAGCTTAATGGGACGGCCTGATGGCGAGCAGTACTTC	CASSLMGRPDGEQYF
TRBJ1-3	TRBD1	-	TRBV6-5	TGTGCCAGCAGTTACTCGACACAGGGGGCTGGAAACACCATATATTTT	CASSYSTQGAGNTIYF
TRBJ1-5	-	-	TRBV19	TGTGCCAGTAGTATAGTATTGGTCGGGCCCCAGCATTTT	CASSIVLVGPQHF
TRBJ2-3	-	-	TRBV2	TGTGCCAGCAGCAAGGGCCCTCCGGGGACAGATACGCAGTATTTT	CASSKGPPGTDTQYF
TRBJ1-4	-	many	TRBV3-1	TGTGCCAGCAGCCCGGGGGCGGCTAATGAAAAACTGTTTTTT	CASSPGAANEKLFF
TRBJ2-1	-	-	TRBV6-1	TGTGCCAGCAAGTCGGGTGTCAATGAGCAGTTCTTC	CASKSGVNEQFF
TRBJ2-1	TRBD1	-	TRBV11-1	TGTGCCAGCAGCTCCGGACAGGGGCCGTTCTTC	CASSSGQGPFF
TRBJ2-1	-	-	TRBV19	TGTGCCAGTAGTTGGACGTCTTACAATGAGCAGTTCTTC	CASSWTSYNEQFF
TRBJ2-1	TRBD2	-	TRBV11-2	TGTGCCAGCAGCTTTAGCGGGAGGGGACATGAGCAGTTCTTC	CASSFSGRGHEQFF
TRBJ2-1	TRBD2	many	TRBV18	TGTGCCAGCTCACCCGGGACTAGCGGGAGACATGAGCAGTTCTTC	CASSPGTSGRHEQFF
TRBJ2-7	TRBD1	-	TRBV5-1	TGCGCCAGCAGCTCTCAGGGGGCCTACGAGCAGTACTTC	CASSSQGAYEQYF
TRBJ2-7	-	many	TRBV20-1	TGCAGTGCTAGAGATAGGGCAGTCACCTACGAGCAGTACTTC	CSARDRAVTYEQYF
TRBJ1-4	TRBD1	few	TRBV28	TGTGCCAGCAGTTTGACAGGGGGCTTTGTAAAACTGTTTTTT	CASSLTGGFVKLFF
TRBJ2-2	TRBD2	few	TRBV5-1	TGCGCCAGCACTTTAACTAGCGGGCGGGACACCGGGGAGCTGTTTTTT	CASTLTSGRDTGELFF
TRBJ2-5	TRBD2	-	TRBV6-1	TGTGCCAGCAGCCGAATCGGACTAGCGGGATACCAAGAGACCCAGTACTTC	CASSRIGLAGYQETQYF
TRBJ2-7	-	few	TRBV12-3/TRBV12-4	TGTGCCAGCAGTTTAGGGGACTTTTTCCTCAGGAGCTCCTACGAGCAGTACTTC	CASSLGDFFLRSSYEQYF
TRBJ2-7	-	-	TRBV12-3/TRBV12-4	TGTGCCAGCACCCTAACAGGGTCCTACGAGCAGTACTTC	CASTLTGSYEQYF
TRBJ2-3	-	-	TRBV25-1	TGTGCCAGCAGTGAATGGAGGGCAGGGGCAGATACGCAGTATTTT	CASSEWRAGADTQYF
TRBJ1-1	-	-	TRBV30	TGTGCCTGGAGTGGGACCCCGTTGAACACTGAAGCTTTCTTT	CAWSGTPLNTEAFF
TRBJ1-5	-	many	TRBV20-1	TGCAGTGCTAGATCCGGGACCCGTAGCAATCAGCCCCAGCATTTT	CSARSGTRSNQPQHF
TRBJ2-1	TRBD2	-	TRBV20-1	TGCAGTGCAGAGGGACTAGTGCGAGTCCGAAATGAGCAGTTCTTC	CSAEGLVRVRNEQFF
TRBJ2-1	-	-	TRBV5-1	TGCGCCAGCAGCTTCGGGAGCCAGTACAATGAGCAGTTCTTC	CASSFGSQYNEQFF